Listed here are 9 T cell receptor beta chains from one sample, sequenced in a study of T-cell reconstitution after alpha-beta-depleted transplantation in children. Unique molecular identifiers were incorporated into the prepared TCRbeta library. TCRdb re-derived calls from the PCR reads in MiXCR, one entry per CDR3 protein. The sample includes 610,000 or so distinct CDR3 sequences, approximately 30% seen only once; the top ten take 30% to 45%. The material was PBMCs, obtained before TCRalphabeta/CD19-depleted stem cell transplant. All receptors come from a boy under two years old with Wiskott-Aldrich syndrome, due to receive a stem cell transplant.

The chain has TRBV6-5 and TRBJ2-7; TRBD1 is a possible D gene (5 bases). Germline V lookup: CDR1 MNHEY, CDR2 SVGAGI. This CDR3 spans 17 amino acids. V was clipped by 1 base and J by 2 bases, with 18 bases between them. The CDR3 coding sequence is TGTGCCAGCAGTTACTTGGGCGTCAGGGAACGGGCCTACGAGCAGTACTTC. Translated, it gives CASSYLGVRERAYEQYF.

The chain has TRBV20-1 and TRBJ2-1; a weak D match, TRBD2 (6 bases). Trimming shortened V by 6 bases and J by 7 bases, and 22 bases separated the two germline ends. Germline CDR1 DFQATT, CDR2 SNEGSKA (reference sequence). The CDR3 is made up of 15 amino acids. CDR3 DNA: TGCAGTGCAGCCCAAACCGGGAGATTGGTTAATGAGCAGTTCTTC. This translates into CSAAQTGRLVNEQFF.

The chain joins TRBV30 to TRBJ1-6; TRBD1 is a possible D gene (6 bases). Germline-derived CDR1 and CDR2 are GTSNPN and SVGIG (reference sequence). This CDR3 is built from 15 residues. The V gene lost 2 bases and the J gene lost 2 bases, with 10 bases spanning the gap. CDR3 DNA sequence: TGTGCCTGGAGTTTACAGGGCGCCTATAATTCACCCCTCCACTTT. Its protein is CAWSLQGAYNSPLHF.

This rearrangement joins TRBV6-1 to TRBJ2-7; 7 nucleotides agree with TRBD1. With V trimmed by 7 bases and J by 2 bases, 8 bases remained unmatched. The CDR3 is 14 residues long. Per germline, CDR1 MNHNS and CDR2 SASEGT. As DNA, the CDR3 is TGTGCCAGCAAAAGGACAGGAGATACCTACGAGCAGTACTTC. Amino acid sequence: CASKRTGDTYEQYF.

The chain has TRBV20-1 and TRBJ2-7; 7 bases match TRBD1. V shed 0 bases, J shed 3 bases, and the junction held 8 bases outside the gene matches. The V gene's germline CDR1 is DFQATT and CDR2 SNEGSKA (reference sequence). This CDR3 has 15 amino acids. The CDR3, as DNA: TGCAGTGCTAGAGATGTTACAGGGGACCTCTACGAGCAGTACTTC. It yields the protein CSARDVTGDLYEQYF.

This clonotype was counted a few times. The genes are TRBV28 and TRBJ1-1; unclear D gene. CDR1 and CDR2 (germline): MDHEN, SYDVKM. This CDR3 has 15 residues. Trimming stripped 6 bases from V and 0 bases from J, with 14 bases between. The CDR3 spells CASRIVMGLNTEAFF. The DNA of the CDR3 is TGTGCCAGCAGAATCGTGATGGGGTTGAACACTGAAGCTTTCTTT.

The V call is TRBV4-2, the J call TRBJ2-2; D ambiguous. The CDR3 covers 14 residues. Germline CDR1 is LGHNA and CDR2 is YNFKEQ. The V gene lost 4 bases and the J gene lost 8 bases, with 14 bases spanning the gap. The CDR3 is CASSPRAREGELFF. CDR3 DNA sequence: TGTGCCAGCAGCCCCCGGGCGCGCGAGGGGGAGCTGTTTTTT.

This chain links TRBV7-6 with TRBJ2-7, with D perhaps matching TRBD2 (6 bases). Germline loops: CDR1 SGHVS, CDR2 FNYEAQ. This CDR3 is 15 amino acids long. Trimming stripped 4 bases from V and 0 bases from J, with 13 bases between. The CDR3 region has the DNA TGTGCCAGCAGCTCCCGGGACGGGAGCTCCTACGAGCAGTACTTC. Its translation is CASSSRDGSSYEQYF. Filled out from reference TRBV7-6 and TRBJ2-7, the complete variable domain reads GAGVSQSPRYKVTKRGQDVALRCDPISGHVSLYWYRQALGQGPEFLTYFNYEAQQDKSGLPNDRFSAERPEGSISTLTIQRTEQRDSAMYRCASSSRDGSSYEQYFGPGTRLTVT.

This clonotype was recorded a few times. V and J are TRBV3-1 and TRBJ2-7; the D is unclear. The V end lost 3 bases, the J end lost 4 bases, and 7 bases lay between the germline ends. The CDR3 has 12 amino acids. Germline CDR1 reads LGHDT; CDR2 reads YNNKEL (reference sequence). The CDR3 loop is CASSHTRYEQYF. Written as DNA, the CDR3 is TGTGCCAGCAGCCATACGCGGTACGAGCAGTACTTC.